The present T cell receptor (beta chain) was sequenced within a study of T cells after yellow fever vaccination. Across the whole study: Preparation used SMART-Seq v4 Ultra Low Input for the low-cell-number fractions.

Findings and caveats of the study: Most primary-vaccination clones recurred post-booster (roughly 96% CD4, more than 85% CD8).

Concerning this clonotype itself: Antigen unknown.

V was shortened by 3 bases and J by 2 bases, with 13 bases between the two germline ends. This CDR3 is built from 15 residues. Germline CDR1 KGHSH, CDR2 LQKENI. MiXCR was run by TCRdb on the 5' RACE reads, yielding one entry per CDR3 protein. The sample holds hundreds of thousands of distinct CDR3 sequences, roughly 14% seen once. V and J are TRBV18 and TRBJ1-1; the D gene is possibly TRBD1 (5 bases). This TCR derives from a man between 25 and 39 years old who received the YFV17D yellow fever vaccine. The source was PBMCs, collected on the day of the yellow fever booster vaccination. CDR3 sequence (DNA): TGTGCCAGCTCACCGCAGGGTTTTGGTAACACTGAAGCTTTCTTT. This sequence encodes CASSPQGFGNTEAFF. Based on the CDR3 plus reference TRBV18 and TRBJ1-1, the full variable domain is NAGVMQNPRHLVRRRGQEARLRCSPMKGHSHVYWYRQLPEEGLKFMVYLQKENIIDESGMPKERFSAEFPKEGPSILRIQQVVRGDSAAYFCASSPQGFGNTEAFFGQGTRLTVV.